The sequence of this TCR beta chain was determined in a study of T-cell reconstitution after alpha-beta-depleted transplantation in children. The CDR3 is made up of 17 amino acids. The germline CDR1 and CDR2 sequences are SGHRS and YFSETQ. Trimming shortened V by 5 bases and J by 0 bases, and 20 bases separated the two germline ends. The authors prepared the TCRbeta library with unique molecular identifiers. TCRdb fed the PCR reads into MiXCR, producing one record per CDR3 protein. This sample has some 500,000 distinct CDR3 sequences, with approximately 20% found just once. This receptor was obtained from a human donor who donated a stem cell graft to a child with acute lymphoblastic leukemia. V usage is TRBV5-1 and J usage is TRBJ1-1, with D possibly matching TRBD1 (5 bases). The sample was PBMCs from the stem cell graft donor, taken from the stem cell graft. As DNA, the CDR3 is TGCGCCAGCAGTCTAATTTTGGGGGGATACATGAACACTGAAGCTTTCTTT. Amino acid sequence: CASSLILGGYMNTEAFF.